This TCR beta chain comes out of a study of blood T cells in healthy people across ages. This clonotype was seen a handful of times. The CDR3 totals 20 residues. V gave up 4 bases and J gave up 0 bases; unmatched junction bases: 12. CDR1 is SGHRS, CDR2 YFSETQ, per germline. Alongside a J-beta primer mix, a sample-barcoded 5' primer served in a second PCR lasting about 7 to 11 cycles. TCRdb reprocessed the 5' RACE reads with MiXCR, giving one entry per CDR3 protein. This table holds over 1.5 million distinct CDR3 sequences, less than 50% found once. V gene TRBV5-1 combines with J gene TRBJ2-1; 14 bases align to TRBD2. The TCR was taken from a woman in her thirties or forties in good health. The sequenced sample consisted of blood. The DNA for the CDR3 is TGCGCCAGCAGCCCCGGGACTAGCGGGGGTAGAGCGATCTCCTACAATGAGCAGTTCTTC. It encodes CASSPGTSGGRAISYNEQFF.